This TCR beta chain comes out of a study of cytotoxic CD8 clonotypes in ibrutinib-treated CLL. This CDR3 has 15 residues. Germline values: CDR1 SGHTA, CDR2 FQGTGA. V shed 2 bases, J shed 0 bases, and the junction held 3 bases outside the gene matches. Measured with immunoSEQ multiplex PCR; TCRdb has only the in-frame clones, and not every one. The data hold roughly 51,000 clones, with about half observed a single time. Note on this clone: Its antigen is as yet unknown.

Notes on the study in general: Clonality showed a rise at ibrutinib response that reversed toward baseline at progression.

This specimen was PBMCs, taken after 12 months of ibrutinib treatment. The chain joins TRBV7-3 to TRBJ2-7; 8 bases match TRBD1. This TCR was sampled from a human donor with chronic lymphocytic leukemia. The CDR3 DNA reads as TGTGCCAGCAGCTTAGTTGGGACAGGCTCCTACGAGCAGTACTTC. This codes for CASSLVGTGSYEQYF.